Listed here are 27 T cell receptor beta chains from one sample, sequenced in a study of neurological immune-mediated disorders. Via MiXCR, TCRdb re-called the 5' RACE reads, giving one row per CDR3 protein. The sample holds 40,000 or so distinct CDR3 sequences, roughly 13% seen once. Sequencing was performed on PBMCs. The receptors stem from a woman aged 50 to 65 with HTLV-1-associated myelopathy (HAM/TSP).

At least ten counts were recorded for this clonotype. The chain uses TRBV15 and TRBJ1-4; D not certain. Trimming removed 3 bases from V and 6 bases from J, with 14 bases in between. The V gene's germline CDR1 is LNHNV and CDR2 YYDKDF (reference sequence). CDR3 length: 15 residues. This chain's CDR3 is CATSREHGTDEKLFF. The CDR3 nucleotides read TGTGCCACCAGCAGGGAACACGGAACGGATGAAAAACTGTTTTTT.

This clonotype was seen many times. The V call is TRBV20-1, the J call TRBJ2-5; 10 bases are shared with TRBD1. The ends lost 4 bases at V and 5 bases at J; junction bases unmatched: 7. The CDR3 has 14 amino acids. CDR1 and CDR2 from the germline V gene are DFQATT and SNEGSKA (reference sequence). The CDR3 bases are TGCAGTGCTACTAGACAGGGGGCAGCGGAGACCCAGTACTTC. Translation gives CSATRQGAAETQYF.

This clonotype was counted many times. This chain uses TRBV12-3 or TRBV12-4 with TRBJ1-2; no clear D gene. Trimming shortened V by 4 bases and J by 4 bases, and 7 bases separated the two germline ends. The CDR3 contains 12 residues. CDR3 nucleotides: TGTGCCAGCAGTTCTCTTTCCTATGGCTACACCTTC. It translates to CASSSLSYGYTF.

The table lists this clonotype with many counts. This chain connects TRBV12-3 or TRBV12-4 to TRBJ2-5, with a tentative D call TRBD2 (5 bases). The CDR3 loop spans 13 amino acids. V dropped 6 bases and J dropped 5 bases, with 13 bases sitting between them. CDR3 coding DNA: TGTGCCAGCAGCCGGGATTCCCTGGAGACCCAGTACTTC. It is translated as CASSRDSLETQYF.

The chain is built from TRBV12-3 or TRBV12-4 and TRBJ1-5; D unclear. The CDR3 consists of 12 residues. Trimming shortened V by 5 bases and J by 5 bases, and 7 bases separated the two germline ends. CDR3 protein: CASSPIDQPQHF. Written as DNA, the CDR3 is TGTGCCAGCAGTCCCATCGATCAGCCCCAGCATTTT.

This clonotype was seen repeatedly, ten times or more. The chain recombines TRBV5-5 with TRBJ2-2; no clear D. From germline, CDR1 is SGHKS and CDR2 YYEKEE (reference sequence). With 2 bases removed from V and 6 bases from J, the gap between germline ends came to 8 bases. The CDR3 spans 13 residues. CDR3 loop: CASSFTGAGELFF. The CDR3 DNA is TGTGCCAGCAGCTTCACGGGTGCCGGGGAGCTGTTTTTT.

This clonotype was observed a handful of times. This chain joins TRBV24-1 and TRBJ2-3; TRBD1 matches 12 bases. The junction had 6 bases not matched to a gene; V was cut back by 5 bases and J by 4 bases. CDR1 KGHDR and CDR2 SFDVKD come from the germline V gene. This CDR3 region has 16 residues. CDR3 bases: TGTGCCACCAGTGCCCCGGGGACAGGGGGCTCAGATACGCAGTATTTT. Translated: CATSAPGTGGSDTQYF.

This clonotype appeared many times. This rearrangement joins TRBV7-2 to TRBJ1-5; D possibly corresponds to TRBD1 (5 bases). The length of the CDR3 is 16 residues. Germline V CDR1 and CDR2: SGHTA, FQGNSA. The V end lost 3 bases, the J end lost 0 bases, and 12 bases lay between the germline ends. CDR3 coding DNA: TGTGCCAGCAGCTTTTCGGGGGTTTATAGCAATCAGCCCCAGCATTTT. Translating it yields CASSFSGVYSNQPQHF.

This clonotype showed up many times. V gene TRBV15 combines with J gene TRBJ1-5; D may be TRBD1 (5 bases). V gave up 5 bases and J gave up 7 bases, with 21 bases separating them. The germline CDR1 and CDR2 sequences are LNHNV and YYDKDF (reference sequence). The CDR3 length is 16 residues. CDR3 in DNA: TGTGCCACCAGCCTCCGCGGGACGGGGGGAGGACAGCCCCAGCATTTT. This sequence encodes CATSLRGTGGGQPQHF.

In its sample, this clonotype was seen many times. The gene calls are TRBV27 and TRBJ2-1; D is unclear. Trimming shortened V by 4 bases and J by 2 bases, and 6 bases separated the two germline ends. This CDR3 has 13 residues. Germline V gene lookup returns CDR1 MNHEY and CDR2 SMNVEV (reference sequence). CDR3 nucleotides: TGTGCCAGCAGTTGGGGTGCCTACAATGAGCAGTTCTTC. Amino acids: CASSWGAYNEQFF.

The table lists this clonotype with many counts. The rearrangement links TRBV24-1 to TRBJ2-7; possible D gene TRBD2, 5 bases. The CDR3 loop spans 13 amino acids. CDR1 KGHDR and CDR2 SFDVKD come from the germline V gene. V was shortened by 4 bases and J by 2 bases, with 8 bases between the two germline ends. CDR3 sequence reads: CATSDAGAYEQYF. CDR3 nucleotide sequence: TGTGCCACCAGTGACGCCGGGGCCTACGAGCAGTACTTC.

This clonotype occurred a few times. The chain is built from TRBV2 and TRBJ1-4; 12 bases match TRBD1. The CDR3 length is 14 residues. V shed 7 bases, J shed 7 bases, and the junction held 4 bases outside the gene matches. Germline-derived CDR1 and CDR2 are SNHLY and FYNNEI. The CDR3 DNA reads TGTGCCAGCACCCGGGACAGGGGGCGTGAAAAACTGTTTTTT. Translation: CASTRDRGREKLFF. Based on the CDR3 plus reference TRBV2 and TRBJ1-4, the full variable domain is EPEVTQTPSHQVTQMGQEVILRCVPISNHLYFYWYRQILGQKVEFLVSFYNNEISEKSEIFDDQFSVERPDGSNFTLKIRSTKLEDSAMYFCASTRDRGREKLFFGSGTQLSVL.

This clonotype was counted at least ten times. The chain uses TRBV7-2 and TRBJ1-3; D remains ambiguous. Trimming took off 1 base at V and 4 bases at J, with 14 bases between the two ends. Germline loops: CDR1 SGHTA, CDR2 FQGNSA. The CDR3 runs to 16 residues. CDR3 sequence (DNA): TGTGCCAGCAGCTTAGTCCCGGAAATATTCGGAAACACCATATATTTT. It is translated as CASSLVPEIFGNTIYF.

This clonotype was observed many times. The chain is built from TRBV29-1 and TRBJ2-2; either TRBD1 or TRBD2 may fit D (6 bases each). The CDR3 is made up of 15 amino acids. Germline V gene sequence: CDR1 SQVTM, CDR2 ANQGSEA. V lost 4 bases, J lost 2 bases, and 14 bases lay in between. The CDR3 reads CSVVGGQLNTGELFF. DNA for the CDR3: TGCAGCGTTGTGGGAGGACAGCTAAACACCGGGGAGCTGTTTTTT.

This clonotype was recorded many times. The chain joins TRBV10-3 to TRBJ1-1; the D is unclear. The CDR3 sequence is 16 residues long. CDR1 is ENHRY, CDR2 SYGVKD, per germline. The germline V and J ends were trimmed by 5 bases and 1 base, with 17 bases remaining between them. The CDR3 coding sequence is TGTGCCATCAGTAGATCCGCCGTGACGCGGAACACTGAAGCTTTCTTT. It translates to CAISRSAVTRNTEAFF.

This clonotype occurred a few times. The gene calls are TRBV3-1 and TRBJ1-5; D gene unclear. CDR3 length: 12 amino acids. Deletions cut 5 bases from V and 5 bases from J, with 7 bases between. Germline V gene data show CDR1 as LGHDT and CDR2 as YNNKEL (reference sequence). CDR3 residues: CASSSRDQPQHF. The CDR3 DNA sequence: TGTGCCAGCAGCAGCCGAGATCAGCCCCAGCATTTT. Combining the CDR3 with reference TRBV3-1 and TRBJ1-5 gives the whole variable domain DTAVSQTPKYLVTQMGNDKSIKCEQNLGHDTMYWYKQDSKKFLKIMFSYNNKELIINETVPNRFSPKSPDKAHLNLHINSLELGDSAVYFCASSSRDQPQHFGDGTRLSIL.

This clonotype was detected many times. One end of the junction fails to match germline, which may point to a read error. The chain has TRBV7-2 and TRBJ2-6, with D unclear. The CDR3 runs 16 residues. Germline CDR1 and CDR2: SGHTA and FQGNSA. The CDR3, as DNA: TGTGCCAGTAGCTTAGAATCCCGTTCTGGGGCCAACGTCCTGACTTTC. It yields the protein CASSLESRSGANVLTF.

The table lists this clonotype with many counts. The chain uses TRBV11-2 and TRBJ1-1; unclear D gene. V was trimmed by 7 bases and J by 0 bases, leaving 9 bases between them. Germline assignment: CDR1 SGHAT and CDR2 FQNNGV. This CDR3 has 13 amino acids. CDR3 protein: CASKADMNTEAFF. In DNA form, the CDR3 reads TGTGCCAGCAAGGCAGATATGAACACTGAAGCTTTCTTT.

This clonotype was recorded at least ten times. The chain joins TRBV10-3 to TRBJ1-2; unclear D gene. The CDR3 consists of 13 residues. Trimming removed 6 bases from V and 4 bases from J, with 12 bases in between. Germline V gives CDR1 ENHRY, CDR2 SYGVKD. CDR3 DNA: TGTGCCATCAGCCTACAGCGTCTCTATGGCTACACCTTC. Translating gives CAISLQRLYGYTF.

The V call is TRBV4-3, the J call TRBJ1-2, with D perhaps TRBD1 (5 bases). Looked up from germline, CDR1 is LGHNA and CDR2 is YSLEER. Deletions cut 3 bases from V and 4 bases from J, with 15 bases between. This CDR3 contains 15 residues. DNA of the CDR3: TGCGCCAGCAGCCAGGCCTACGGGGGGTTCTATGGCTACACCTTC. As protein: CASSQAYGGFYGYTF.

This chain joins TRBV15 and TRBJ2-1; 7 nucleotides line up with TRBD1. This CDR3 region has 18 residues. The germline V gene encodes CDR1 LNHNV and CDR2 YYDKDF (reference sequence). After removal of 1 base from V and 8 bases from J, the junction contained 17 bases not matched to a gene. The CDR3 reads CATSRGIGGASLQYEQFF. CDR3 nucleotide sequence: TGTGCCACCAGCAGAGGAATAGGGGGCGCATCATTGCAATATGAGCAGTTCTTC.

This clonotype was recorded many times. This chain joins TRBV20-1 and TRBJ1-1; D not resolved. Trimming pared 0 bases from V and 3 bases from J, leaving 11 bases between. Germline loops: CDR1 DFQATT, CDR2 SNEGSKA (reference sequence). The CDR3 loop spans 14 amino acids. The CDR3 here is CSARDLAGDTEAFF. In DNA form, the CDR3 reads TGCAGTGCTAGAGATTTGGCCGGTGACACTGAAGCTTTCTTT.

This clonotype came up a few times. J is TRBJ1-2 and V is TRBV20-1; D not certain. Germline assignment: CDR1 DFQATT and CDR2 SNEGSKA (reference sequence). Between the trimmed V and J ends, which lost 6 bases and 5 bases, there was a span of 10 bases. The CDR3 contains 11 residues. The CDR3: CSASPAYGYTF. The CDR3, as DNA: TGCAGTGCCTCCCCTGCTTATGGCTACACCTTC.

This clonotype was recorded many times. A junction boundary mismatches the germline segment, possibly from a read error. The chain employs TRBV7-8 and TRBJ2-3; D is ambiguous. Germline loops: CDR1 SGHVS, CDR2 FQNEAQ. This CDR3 has 14 amino acids. Here the CDR3 reads CASSLDSSTDTQYF. The DNA of the CDR3 is TGCGCCAGCAGCTTGGATAGTAGTACAGATACGCAGTATTTT.

The V and J genes are TRBV12-3 or TRBV12-4 and TRBJ1-5, with 9 bases fitting TRBD1. The length of the CDR3 is 15 residues. With V trimmed by 5 bases and J by 5 bases, 7 bases remained unmatched. The CDR3 DNA reads as TGTGCCAGCAGTACCTTGGGACAGGGCGATCAGCCCCAGCATTTT. Amino acids: CASSTLGQGDQPQHF.

This clonotype has at least ten counts. The rearrangement joins TRBV6-5 to TRBJ2-1; D may be TRBD2 (5 bases). Germline V gives CDR1 MNHEY, CDR2 SVGAGI. V lost 6 bases to trimming and J lost 9 bases, with 12 bases between them. The CDR3 is 12 residues long. The CDR3 nucleotides are TGTGCCAGCAGAACTATAGGGAGTGAGCAGTTCTTC. Protein: CASRTIGSEQFF.

This clonotype came up many times. The V gene is TRBV7-8, the J gene TRBJ2-1; a possible D gene is TRBD1 (5 bases). The CDR3 has 16 residues. Trimming took 2 bases from V and 3 from J, leaving 14 bases between them. Germline values: CDR1 SGHVS, CDR2 FQNEAQ. DNA for the CDR3: TGTGCCAGCAGCTTACAAGTAGGGCAGGGCTACAATGAGCAGTTCTTC. It yields the protein CASSLQVGQGYNEQFF.